This is a list of T cell receptor beta chains from one sample in a study of blood T cell repertoires in COVID-19. Here immunoSEQ multiplex PCR was the method, and the copy in TCRdb shows in-frame clones only, minus some. Among about 64,000 clones listed, roughly three quarters were seen once. The sequenced sample was peripheral blood. The receptors were sampled from a man aged 55 to 70 with COVID-19, enrolled during active disease. The CDR3 runs from the conserved cysteine through the conserved F or W. D genes are given only for firm matches. The size field is filled for only some rows; it gives once, few, many or a size class.

D gene	clone size	V gene	J gene	CDR3 DNA	CDR3 protein
-	-	TRBV14	TRBJ2-5	TGTGCCAGCAGCCAAGATCTATTGACTCAAATGTCGACCCAGTACTTC	CASSQDLLTQMSTQYF
-	-	TRBV7-9	TRBJ2-3	TGTGCCAGCAGCTCCCTCGCGCGACTCGCAGATACGCAGTATTTT	CASSSLARLADTQYF
TRBD2	-	TRBV19	TRBJ2-2	TGTGCCACCCGGACTAGCGGGACGAACACCGGGGAGCTGTTTTTT	CATRTSGTNTGELFF
TRBD1	-	TRBV12-3/TRBV12-4	TRBJ1-2	TGTGCCAGCAGGGGACAGGCTTATGGCTACACCTTC	CASRGQAYGYTF
TRBD1	-	TRBV5-5	TRBJ1-3	TGTGCCAGCAGCTGGGCTCCCACAGGGGCGGGAAACACCATATATTTT	CASSWAPTGAGNTIYF
-	-	TRBV19	TRBJ1-1	TGTGCCAGTAGTTTAATGGACAGGAACACTGAAGCTTTCTTT	CASSLMDRNTEAFF
-	-	TRBV7-9	TRBJ2-4	TGTGCCAGCGGACAGCCACAGTACTTC	CASGQPQYF
TRBD2	-	TRBV30	TRBJ2-1	TGTGCCTGGAGTGTAGGCAGGACTAGCGGGAGTCAAAGGTCCTACAATGAGCAGTTCTTC	CAWSVGRTSGSQRSYNEQFF
TRBD2	-	TRBV4-1	TRBJ2-2	TGCGCCAGCAGACTCGGGCTAGCGGGGGCCCAAACCGGGGAGCTGTTTTTT	CASRLGLAGAQTGELFF
TRBD1	-	TRBV10-1	TRBJ2-7	TGCGCCAGCAGCCCGCTGGACAGGGGAAGCGAGCAGTACTTC	CASSPLDRGSEQYF
-	-	TRBV9	TRBJ2-2	TGTGCCAGCAGCCCCCCTCCAGGGGCCGGGTTCACCGGGGAGCTGTTTTTT	CASSPPPGAGFTGELFF
TRBD1	-	TRBV19	TRBJ1-2	TGTGCCAGTAGTATTAGGGGACAGGCCCCGTTCTATGGCTACACCTTC	CASSIRGQAPFYGYTF
-	once	TRBV19	TRBJ1-5	TGTGCCACCTCGACAGGCCCCTATAGCAATCAGCCCCAGCATTTT	CATSTGPYSNQPQHF
TRBD1	-	TRBV7-9	TRBJ1-4	TGTGCCAGCAGCTCAACCGGGACAGTCCGTGAAAAACTGTTTTTT	CASSSTGTVREKLFF
-	many	TRBV4-1	TRBJ1-2	TGCGCCAGCAGCCAAATCGGGGGGCGCCCCAACTATGGCTACACCTTC	CASSQIGGRPNYGYTF
TRBD1	-	TRBV29-1	TRBJ1-2	TGCAGCGCCCCAGGGACAGACTATGGCTACACCTTC	CSAPGTDYGYTF
-	-	TRBV6-5	TRBJ2-5	TGTGCCAGCCTTTCTGACAGGAACCAAGAGACCCAGTACTTC	CASLSDRNQETQYF
TRBD2	-	TRBV2	TRBJ2-7	TGTGCCAGCATTTTACTAGCGGGGGGCAGCGAGCAGTACTTC	CASILLAGGSEQYF
TRBD1	-	TRBV29-1	TRBJ1-4	TGCAGCGCTACTTCGAGGGGGCGGACTAATGAAAAACTGTTTTTT	CSATSRGRTNEKLFF
TRBD2	-	TRBV10-3	TRBJ2-1	TGTGCCATCAGTGCGGGACTAGCGGGGATGAATGAGCAGTTCTTC	CAISAGLAGMNEQFF